The entry below describes one T cell receptor beta chain. These data come from a study of blood T cells in healthy people across ages. V lost 8 bases and J 8 bases, leaving 25 bases between the germline ends. Germline values: CDR1 GTSNPN, CDR2 SVGIG (reference sequence). The CDR3 consists of 15 residues. For the second PCR, which ran for 7 to 11 cycles, a sample-barcoded 5' primer and a J-beta primer mix were used. TCRdb called the 5' RACE reads again in MiXCR, with one record for every CDR3 protein. The table includes approximately 960,000 distinct CDR3 sequences, about 29% detected once. The same sample was also studied in work on T cells of mothers and their children.

Sample: blood. The chain recombines TRBV30 with TRBJ2-1; tentatively, D is TRBD2 (5 bases). This TCR was sampled from a woman aged 40 to 49 in good health. CDR3 nucleotide sequence: TGTGCCCGGACTGGGGAACGTACACCTTTTGATGAGCAGTTCTTC. It yields the protein CARTGERTPFDEQFF.